One T cell receptor (beta chain) is described in this entry. This sample is drawn from a study of T-cell reconstitution after alpha-beta-depleted transplantation in children. The library targeted TCRbeta and was prepared with unique molecular identifiers. MiXCR was run by TCRdb on the PCR reads, yielding one entry per CDR3 protein. The table lists fewer than 400,000 distinct CDR3 sequences, roughly 21% of them singletons. The germline CDR1 and CDR2 sequences are SGHRS and YFSETQ. The CDR3 is 15 residues long. V lost 4 bases, J lost 6 bases, and 6 bases stayed unmatched. The TCR originated in a human donor who donated a stem cell graft to a child with acute myeloid leukemia. The sequencing used PBMCs from the stem cell graft donor, collected from the stem cell graft. The rearrangement joins TRBV5-1 to TRBJ2-1, with 11 positions matching TRBD2. CDR3 coding DNA: TGCGCCAGCAGCAGACTAGCGGGAAGCTCCAATGAGCAGTTCTTC. Amino acids: CASSRLAGSSNEQFF. The full variable domain, rest sourced from reference TRBV5-1 and TRBJ2-1, is KAGVTQTPRYLIKTRGQQVTLSCSPISGHRSVSWYQQTPGQGLQFLFEYFSETQRNKGNFPGRFSGRQFSNSRSEMNVSTLELGDSALYLCASSRLAGSSNEQFFGPGTRLTVL.